These 25 T cell receptor beta chains were all obtained from the same sample, sequenced in a study of identical twins (dated by TCRdb to about 2016). Library creation used 5' RACE. These reads were obtained on an Illumina HiSeq 2000. Starting from the raw public reads, TCRdb applied fastp trimming at Q25, assembled clones with MiXCR and retained in-frame beta chains. A single entry per CDR3 protein holds the most common genes and DNA from its merged rows. The sample table lists hundreds of thousands of distinct CDR3 sequences, more than 9% of them with a count of one. Jointly, the top ten make up around 1.5% of the sample. These data were likewise used in another study, on yellow fever vaccine responses in identical twins.

The sample was PBMCs. The receptors come from a woman aged 18-29 years in good health.

This clonotype was observed a handful of times. This chain links TRBV5-1 with TRBJ1-2; 8 nucleotides agree with TRBD1. J gave up 6 bases and V 5 bases, and 3 bases lay outside the gene matches. Germline V lookup: CDR1 SGHRS, CDR2 YFSETQ. This CDR3 contains 12 residues. CDR3 nucleotide sequence: TGCGCCAGCAGGACAGGGGCGAATGGCTACACCTTC. It is translated as CASRTGANGYTF. The full variable domain, rest sourced from reference TRBV5-1 and TRBJ1-2, is KAGVTQTPRYLIKTRGQQVTLSCSPISGHRSVSWYQQTPGQGLQFLFEYFSETQRNKGNFPGRFSGRQFSNSRSEMNVSTLELGDSALYLCASRTGANGYTFGSGTRLTVV.

Only a few counts were recorded for this clonotype. The rearrangement joins TRBV7-9 to TRBJ2-5, with D perhaps TRBD1 (6 bases). The V and J ends lost 4 bases and 1 base respectively, with 16 bases between them. Germline CDR1 and CDR2: SEHNR and FQNEAQ (reference sequence). The CDR3 runs 16 residues. The CDR3 spells CASSSNLRTAQETQYF. In nucleotides, the CDR3 is TGTGCCAGCAGCTCTAATCTCCGGACAGCCCAAGAGACCCAGTACTTC.

This chain connects TRBV28 to TRBJ2-1, with a possible D match to TRBD2 (7 bases). CDR1 is MDHEN, CDR2 SYDVKM, per germline. V shed 6 bases and J shed 6 bases, with 12 bases lying between them. CDR3 length equals 13 residues. The DNA of the CDR3 is TGTGCCAGCAGGAGCGGGACAATCAATGAGCAGTTCTTC. Protein sequence: CASRSGTINEQFF.

This clonotype was seen only a few times. The chain carries TRBV6-6 and TRBJ1-1, with 7 bases that match TRBD1. V lost 6 bases, J lost 4 bases, and 5 bases stayed unmatched. The CDR3 contains 13 residues. Germline V gives CDR1 MNHNY, CDR2 SVGAGI (reference sequence). Here the CDR3 reads CASSRDRATEAFF. The CDR3 DNA reads as TGTGCCAGCAGCCGAGACAGGGCCACTGAAGCTTTCTTT.

The gene calls are TRBV7-6 and TRBJ2-3, with no clear D. The CDR3 extends over 13 amino acids. Trimming stripped 3 bases from V and 6 bases from J, with 10 bases between. Per germline, CDR1 SGHVS and CDR2 FNYEAQ. The chain's CDR3 is CASSLAGFDTQYF. In DNA form, the CDR3 reads TGTGCCAGCAGCTTGGCAGGATTTGATACGCAGTATTTT.

This clonotype was found many times. The junction differs from germline at one of its ends, possibly a read error. V and J are TRBV2 and TRBJ2-7; 8 nucleotides match TRBD1. Germline V gene lookup returns CDR1 SNHLY and CDR2 FYNNEI. The CDR3 has 10 residues. The CDR3 reads CASSEDRGRF. The CDR3 nucleotides are TGTGCCAGCAGTGAAGACAGGGGGAGGTTC.

This clonotype was seen a few times. The chain links TRBV4-1 to TRBJ1-4; D perhaps matches TRBD1 (6 bases). CDR1 is MGHRA and CDR2 is YSYEKL in the germline V gene. Trimming pared 3 bases from V and 6 bases from J, leaving 14 bases between. The CDR3 is 15 amino acids. The CDR3 nucleotides are TGCGCCAGCAGCCAGTGGGGGGCGAATGATGAAAAACTGTTTTTT. Translating it yields CASSQWGANDEKLFF.

There are many counts of this clonotype. The chain has TRBV5-1 and TRBJ1-5; TRBD1 might be the D (6 bases). The CDR3 has 15 amino acids. Trimming removed 4 bases at V and 3 bases at J, with 14 bases between. CDR1 and CDR2 (germline): SGHRS, YFSETQ. CDR3 protein: CASSTGTGINQPQHF. The CDR3 region has the DNA TGCGCCAGCAGCACCGGAACAGGGATCAATCAGCCCCAGCATTTT. The full variable domain, in which reference TRBV5-1 and TRBJ1-5 provide the parts outside the CDR3, is KAGVTQTPRYLIKTRGQQVTLSCSPISGHRSVSWYQQTPGQGLQFLFEYFSETQRNKGNFPGRFSGRQFSNSRSEMNVSTLELGDSALYLCASSTGTGINQPQHFGDGTRLSIL.

In the case of this clonotype: An end of the junction does not agree with germline; a read error may underlie this. V gene TRBV20-1 combines with J gene TRBJ2-3; tentatively, D is TRBD2 (5 bases). This CDR3 is built from 16 residues. CDR1 is DFQATT, CDR2 SNEGSKA, per germline (reference sequence). The CDR3 DNA follows: TGCAGTGCTACTCGCCAGCCAACAAAAAAACTAGATCCGCAGTATTTT. Amino acid sequence: CSATRQPTKKLDPQYF.

In its sample, this clonotype was seen a few times. The chain is built from TRBV12-3 or TRBV12-4 and TRBJ2-1; D uncertain. This CDR3 has 15 amino acids. V was pared by 5 bases and J by 6 bases, with 17 bases between. CDR3 DNA: TGTGCCAGCAGTGGGCCCCTACCCCAAGGCAATGAGCAGTTCTTC. Its translation is CASSGPLPQGNEQFF.

This clonotype was observed a handful of times. This chain uses TRBV15 with TRBJ2-2; tentative D call: TRBD2 (5 bases). Germline V gene sequence: CDR1 LNHNV, CDR2 YYDKDF (reference sequence). The ends were cut back, 5 bases at V and 1 base at J, with 5 bases in the middle. The CDR3 has 13 amino acids. The CDR3 sequence is CATSGRNTGELFF. The CDR3 region has the DNA TGTGCCACCAGCGGGAGGAACACCGGGGAGCTGTTTTTT.

This clonotype was seen a handful of times. The rearrangement links TRBV28 to TRBJ1-3; 7 bases are shared with TRBD1. CDR1 is MDHEN and CDR2 is SYDVKM in the germline V gene. This CDR3 region has 16 residues. The V and J ends lost 4 bases and 2 bases, in that order; junction bases with no gene match: 8. CDR3 bases: TGTGCCAGCAGTTCGGCCGGGACAGCAGCTGGAAACACCATATATTTT. This sequence encodes CASSSAGTAAGNTIYF.

With respect to this clonotype: This may come from a read error, since a much larger clone is one base off. The genes are TRBV6-2 or TRBV6-3 and TRBJ2-1; 7 bases align to TRBD2. Germline V gene data show CDR1 as MNHEY and CDR2 as SVGEGT. The CDR3 has 15 amino acids. Trimming took 8 bases from V and 4 from J; bases not matched to a gene: 11. CDR3 bases: TGTGCCAGCCGGGAATTAGCGCGGGGGTACAATGAGCAGTTCTTC. It translates to CASRELARGYNEQFF.

The genes are TRBV29-1 and TRBJ2-5, with D perhaps TRBD1 or TRBD2 (5 bases each). Germline lookup yields CDR1 SQVTM and CDR2 ANQGSEA. This CDR3 region has 16 residues. The ends were cut back, 0 bases at V and 4 bases at J, with 18 bases in the middle. As DNA, the CDR3 is TGCAGCGTTGAAGATTATGATTTCAGGGACGGAGAGACCCAGTACTTC. Amino acids: CSVEDYDFRDGETQYF.

This clonotype was counted between two and nine times. The CDR3 region has the DNA TGTGCCAGCAGGGGCACCGGTCGCGGGAGGGAGGCTGAGCAGTTCTTC. Translation gives CASRGTGRGREAEQFF. The chain employs TRBV6-1 and TRBJ2-1, with 9 bases that match TRBD2. The CDR3 contains 16 residues. Germline assignment: CDR1 MNHNS and CDR2 SASEGT. The trim removed 6 bases at V and 9 bases at J, leaving 15 bases unmatched.

In its sample, this clonotype was seen many times. The chain links TRBV28 to TRBJ2-1, with 12 bases fitting TRBD2. V shed 7 bases and J 8 bases; nucleotides not matched to a gene: 9. Germline V gene lookup returns CDR1 MDHEN and CDR2 SYDVKM. This CDR3 has 15 residues. CDR3 region: CASTLTSGGPYEQFF. The CDR3 DNA reads as TGTGCCAGCACCCTGACTAGCGGGGGCCCCTATGAGCAGTTCTTC.

This clonotype was seen more than once but under ten times. The chain uses TRBV15 and TRBJ1-4; D is uncertain. The germline CDR1 and CDR2 sequences are LNHNV and YYDKDF (reference sequence). Between the trimmed V and J ends, which lost 5 bases and 4 bases, there was a span of 11 bases. This CDR3 is built from 14 residues. The CDR3 is CATSRRSDNEKLFF. In DNA form, the CDR3 reads TGTGCCACCAGCCGACGGAGCGATAATGAAAAACTGTTTTTT.

This clonotype was counted only a few times. The J gene is TRBJ2-1, the V gene TRBV24-1, with TRBD2 identical over 15 bases. This CDR3 has 20 residues. Germline V CDR1 and CDR2: KGHDR, SFDVKD. The junction had 15 bases not matched to a gene; V was cut back by 4 bases and J by 6 bases. The chain's CDR3 is CATSDSGLAGGLSRINEQFF. The CDR3 coding sequence is TGTGCCACCAGTGACTCCGGACTAGCGGGAGGGCTTAGTCGGATCAATGAGCAGTTCTTC.

The gene calls are TRBV15 and TRBJ2-3; D tentatively reads TRBD1 or TRBD2 (5 bases each). The CDR3 extends over 17 amino acids. Trimming shortened V by 0 bases and J by 8 bases, and 21 bases separated the two germline ends. CDR1 and CDR2 from the germline V gene are LNHNV and YYDKDF (reference sequence). CDR3 amino acids: CATSRDRGPGDSGTQYF. Written as DNA, the CDR3 is TGTGCCACCAGCAGAGATAGGGGACCTGGCGATTCGGGTACGCAGTATTTT. The full variable domain, in which reference TRBV15 and TRBJ2-3 provide the parts outside the CDR3, is DAMVIQNPRYQVTQFGKPVTLSCSQTLNHNVMYWYQQKSSQAPKLLFHYYDKDFNNEADTPDNFQSRRPNTSFCFLDIRSPGLGDTAMYLCATSRDRGPGDSGTQYFGPGTRLTVL.

The rearrangement uses TRBV10-3 and TRBJ1-2, with 7 bases fitting TRBD1. CDR1 is ENHRY, CDR2 SYGVKD, per germline. CDR3 length: 14 amino acids. V was pared by 2 bases and J by 8 bases, with 8 bases of the junction left unmatched. Written as DNA, the CDR3 is TGTGCCATCAGTGAGGACAGGGAATCGGAAGGCTACACCTTC. It specifies CAISEDRESEGYTF.

This clonotype occurred a few times. This chain joins TRBV5-4 and TRBJ2-1, with D hard to call. There are 13 residues in the CDR3. Germline CDR1 reads SGHNT; CDR2 reads YYREEE (reference sequence). The V end lost 4 bases, the J end lost 8 bases, and 13 bases lay between the germline ends. The CDR3 loop is CASSLRTDDEQFF. The CDR3 DNA reads as TGTGCCAGCAGCCTCAGGACGGACGATGAGCAGTTCTTC.

The rearrangement joins TRBV20-1 to TRBJ2-5; the D gene is possibly TRBD2 (6 bases). Trimming took off 3 bases at V and 5 bases at J, with 16 bases between the two ends. Germline V gene sequence: CDR1 DFQATT, CDR2 SNEGSKA (reference sequence). The length of the CDR3 is 14 residues. CDR3 loop: CSARYTSPQETQYF. The CDR3 DNA follows: TGCAGTGCTAGGTACACTAGCCCCCAGGAGACCCAGTACTTC.

This clonotype showed up just a few times. The chain links TRBV2 to TRBJ2-1; 7 nucleotides line up with TRBD1. Germline V gene sequence: CDR1 SNHLY, CDR2 FYNNEI. V lost 5 bases and J lost 5; bases outside the gene matches: 9. The CDR3 is 15 amino acids. This chain's CDR3 is CASSSQGRYNNEQFF. The CDR3 DNA reads as TGTGCCAGCAGTTCACAGGGGCGATACAACAATGAGCAGTTCTTC.

The chain combines TRBV7-8 with TRBJ2-1; either TRBD1 or TRBD2 may fit D (5 bases each). The CDR3 runs to 15 residues. Trimming removed 1 base from V and 8 bases from J, with 15 bases in between. Looked up from germline, CDR1 is SGHVS and CDR2 is FQNEAQ. The CDR3 sequence: CASSLGRDDQYEQFF. The DNA of the CDR3 is TGTGCCAGCAGCTTAGGACGGGACGATCAGTATGAGCAGTTCTTC.

This chain connects TRBV6-5 to TRBJ2-2, with TRBD2 as a possible D gene (5 bases). Germline values: CDR1 MNHEY, CDR2 SVGAGI. The CDR3 contains 14 residues. The V end was cut by 2 bases, the J end by 6 bases, with 10 bases between. For the CDR3, the DNA is TGTGCCAGCAGTTACCAGAGGGCCGCCGGGGAGCTGTTTTTT. Residues: CASSYQRAAGELFF.